Presented here are 21 T cell receptor beta chains from one specimen sequenced in a study of T cells after yellow fever vaccination. MiXCR was run by TCRdb on the 5' RACE reads, yielding one entry per CDR3 protein. Among some 320,000 distinct CDR3 sequences listed, around 4.3% were seen once. The specimen was PBMCs, collected 15 days after the yellow fever booster vaccination. The receptors originated from a man aged 18 to 35 who received the YFV17D yellow fever vaccine.

This clonotype was counted many times. This sequence joins TRBV5-1 and TRBJ2-3; weak D call: TRBD1 (5 bases). The CDR3 runs 13 residues. Trimming took off 1 base at V and 5 bases at J, with 8 bases between the two ends. In germline, CDR1 is SGHRS, CDR2 YFSETQ. The CDR3 DNA reads as TGCGCCAGCAGCTTGATGGGGCAAGATACGCAGTATTTT. Translation: CASSLMGQDTQYF. The whole variable domain, filled in from reference TRBV5-1 and TRBJ2-3, reads KAGVTQTPRYLIKTRGQQVTLSCSPISGHRSVSWYQQTPGQGLQFLFEYFSETQRNKGNFPGRFSGRQFSNSRSEMNVSTLELGDSALYLCASSLMGQDTQYFGPGTRLTVL.

The V and J genes are TRBV11-3 and TRBJ2-1; tentatively, D is TRBD1 or TRBD2 (6 bases each). V was pared by 5 bases and J by 7 bases, with 18 bases between. This CDR3 comprises 15 residues. In germline, CDR1 is SGHNT, CDR2 YENEEA. The CDR3 DNA reads as TGTGCCAGCAGCCCCGTTGCGGAGGGGGTTAATGAGCAGTTCTTC. It is translated as CASSPVAEGVNEQFF.

This clonotype showed up just a few times. The rearrangement uses TRBV12-3 or TRBV12-4 and TRBJ2-3; D not resolved. This CDR3 contains 12 residues. Trimming left V 5 bases short and J 9 bases short, with 12 bases between. The CDR3 here is CASSPSPETQYF. CDR3 DNA: TGTGCCAGCAGTCCTTCCCCGGAAACGCAGTATTTT.

The V and J genes are TRBV28 and TRBJ2-7, with D maybe TRBD1 (5 bases). Germline-derived CDR1 and CDR2 are MDHEN and SYDVKM. This CDR3 contains 14 residues. V was clipped by 4 bases and J by 3 bases, with 13 bases between them. CDR3 coding DNA: TGTGCCAGCAGTTCACCCTCCACAGGCTACGAGCAGTACGTC. Translated: CASSSPSTGYEQYV.

This clonotype has just a few counts. This chain connects TRBV30 to TRBJ2-1; 7 bases agree with TRBD1. This CDR3 has 14 residues. Trimming removed 5 bases from V and 2 bases from J; junction bases left unmatched: 6. The germline V gene encodes CDR1 GTSNPN and CDR2 SVGIG (reference sequence). This CDR3 reads CAWSGQNTYNEQFF. CDR3 coding DNA: TGTGCCTGGTCGGGACAGAATACCTACAATGAGCAGTTCTTC. Drawing the rest from reference TRBV30 and TRBJ2-1, the complete variable domain is SQTIHQWPATLVQPVGSPLSLECTVEGTSNPNLYWYRQAAGRGLQLLFYSVGIGQISSEVPQNLSASRPQDRQFILSSKKLLLSDSGFYLCAWSGQNTYNEQFFGPGTRLTVL.

This clonotype was recorded a few times. V is TRBV7-2 and J is TRBJ2-5; possibly TRBD1 for D (5 bases). Germline-derived CDR1 and CDR2 are SGHTA and FQGNSA. The CDR3 spans 14 residues. Trimming took 1 base from V and 4 from J, leaving 10 bases between them. The CDR3 bases are TGTGCCAGCAGCTTAGGGGGCGGAGTAGAGACCCAGTACTTC. It encodes CASSLGGGVETQYF.

This clonotype occurred many times. The genes are TRBV7-9 and TRBJ1-4; D is perhaps TRBD1 (5 bases). Looked up from germline, CDR1 is SEHNR and CDR2 is FQNEAQ (reference sequence). CDR3 length equals 13 residues. With 4 bases removed from V and 6 bases from J, the gap between germline ends came to 9 bases. CDR3 sequence reads: CASSWGRDEKLFF. For the CDR3, the DNA is TGTGCCAGCAGCTGGGGCAGGGATGAAAAACTGTTTTTT.

This clonotype showed up many times. The genes are TRBV19 and TRBJ1-5; D is unclear. Germline loops: CDR1 LNHDA, CDR2 SQIVND (reference sequence). V was shortened by 3 bases and J by 0 bases, with 9 bases between the two germline ends. This CDR3 has 15 residues. The CDR3 loop is CASSMVEYSNQPQHF. The CDR3 nucleotides are TGTGCCAGTAGTATGGTGGAATATAGCAATCAGCCCCAGCATTTT. Variable domain in full (rest from reference TRBV19 and TRBJ1-5): DGGITQSPKYLFRKEGQNVTLSCEQNLNHDAMYWYRQDPGQGLRLIYYSQIVNDFQKGDIAEGYSVSREKKESFPLTVTSAQKNPTAFYLCASSMVEYSNQPQHFGDGTRLSIL.

This clonotype was detected once. The gene calls are TRBV12-3 or TRBV12-4 and TRBJ2-3; 14 bases agree with TRBD2. Trimming took 4 bases from V and 11 from J; bases not matched to a gene: 8. The CDR3 loop spans 15 amino acids. CDR3: CASSSVGTSGGEQYF. The CDR3 DNA follows: TGTGCCAGCAGTTCGGTGGGGACTAGCGGGGGCGAGCAGTATTTT.

CDR3 sequence (DNA): TGTGCCAGCAGCTTGGCCGGAGGGGGATACAACTATGGCTACACCTTC. It is translated as CASSLAGGGYNYGYTF. The chain employs TRBV5-6 and TRBJ1-2; TRBD1 is a possible D gene (6 bases). Per the germline V gene, CDR1 is SGHDT and CDR2 is YYEEEE. V gave up 0 bases and J gave up 2 bases, with 14 bases separating them. The CDR3 is 16 amino acids.

This clonotype was counted ten times or more. The CDR3 bases are TGTGCCAGCAGCATCCGACAACTGAACACTGAAGCTTTCTTT. Translation gives CASSIRQLNTEAFF. This sequence joins TRBV3-1 and TRBJ1-1; D unclear. Germline V gene sequence: CDR1 LGHDT, CDR2 YNNKEL (reference sequence). V was pared by 5 bases and J by 0 bases, with 10 bases between. This CDR3 is 14 amino acids long.

This clonotype was seen at least ten times. This rearrangement joins TRBV7-9 to TRBJ2-7; unclear D gene. Germline-derived CDR1 and CDR2 are SEHNR and FQNEAQ (reference sequence). The CDR3 contains 13 residues. The V end lost 3 bases, the J end lost 0 bases, and 6 bases lay between the germline ends. The chain's CDR3 is CASSFVSSYEQYF. The CDR3 coding sequence is TGTGCCAGCAGCTTCGTCAGCTCCTACGAGCAGTACTTC.

This clonotype was found many times. This sequence joins TRBV4-3 and TRBJ1-1; a weak D match, TRBD1 (5 bases). CDR1 is LGHNA, CDR2 YSLEER, per germline. The CDR3 length is 13 residues. V dropped 5 bases and J dropped 5 bases, with 12 bases sitting between them. The CDR3 sequence: CASSSQGWTEAFF. CDR3 bases: TGCGCCAGCAGCTCTCAGGGTTGGACTGAAGCTTTCTTT.

This clonotype was picked up a small number of times. The gene calls are TRBV5-5 and TRBJ1-3; unclear D gene. The CDR3 runs 16 residues. Trimming cost V 0 bases and J 0 bases, with 10 bases left between them. CDR1 is SGHKS and CDR2 is YYEKEE in the germline V gene (reference sequence). Written as DNA, the CDR3 is TGTGCCAGCAGCTTGGAACTGACGAACTCTGGAAACACCATATATTTT. Its translation is CASSLELTNSGNTIYF.

V and J are TRBV19 and TRBJ2-1; the D is unclear. The CDR3 sequence is 14 residues long. Germline lookup yields CDR1 LNHDA and CDR2 SQIVND (reference sequence). Trimming took 11 bases from V and 0 from J, leaving 14 bases between them. The CDR3 nucleotides are TGTGCCCGAATGGGCGGACGCTCCTACAATGAGCAGTTCTTC. Translated, it gives CARMGGRSYNEQFF.

The chain carries TRBV29-1 and TRBJ2-7, with TRBD1 matching 7 bases. The CDR3 has 13 amino acids. V was pared by 3 bases and J by 9 bases, with 11 bases of the junction left unmatched. Germline V gives CDR1 SQVTM, CDR2 ANQGSEA. The DNA for the CDR3 is TGCAGCGTTGATGCGTCGGATGGGGACAGGCAGTACTTC. Its translation: CSVDASDGDRQYF.

In this sample, this clonotype turned up many times. The chain couples TRBV4-1 to TRBJ2-1, with 10 bases aligning to TRBD2. Germline CDR1 MGHRA, CDR2 YSYEKL. V dropped 9 bases and J dropped 3; count of bases not matched to a gene: 8. CDR3 size: 15 residues. This CDR3 is CASERSGGVYNEQFF. For the CDR3, the DNA is TGCGCCAGTGAACGGAGCGGGGGGGTCTACAATGAGCAGTTCTTC.

This clonotype was recorded at least ten times. J is TRBJ2-1 and V is TRBV12-3 or TRBV12-4, with 8 bases identical to TRBD2. Unmatched junction bases numbered 5, after V lost 6 bases and J lost 7 bases. CDR3 length equals 13 residues. The CDR3 DNA follows: TGTGCCAGCAGATGGTCGGGGGGGAATGAGCAGTTCTTC. Translation gives CASRWSGGNEQFF.

This clonotype was seen repeatedly, ten times or more. V is TRBV27 and J is TRBJ2-1, with 8 bases identical to TRBD1. The length of the CDR3 is 16 residues. V gave up 4 bases and J gave up 6 bases; unmatched junction bases: 11. Germline assignment: CDR1 MNHEY and CDR2 SMNVEV (reference sequence). The CDR3 nucleotides read TGTGCCAGCAGTTATGAAGGGACAGGTCTCGGCAATGAGCAGTTCTTC. Its protein is CASSYEGTGLGNEQFF.

The J gene is TRBJ1-2, the V gene TRBV25-1, with no clear D. Germline values: CDR1 MGHDK, CDR2 SYGVNS. V lost 5 bases, J lost 8 bases, and 24 bases lay in between. This CDR3 is built from 16 residues. This CDR3 is CASSPSGFPKNKGYTF. The CDR3 nucleotides read TGTGCCAGCAGTCCTTCTGGGTTCCCGAAGAATAAAGGCTACACCTTC.

The chain uses TRBV11-2 and TRBJ1-2; D unclear. CDR1 is SGHAT, CDR2 FQNNGV, per germline. V lost 5 bases and J lost 5, with 15 bases in between. The CDR3 consists of 14 residues. The CDR3: CASSPRGPRYGYTF. In DNA, the CDR3 is TGTGCCAGCAGCCCCCGTGGCCCCCGGTATGGCTACACCTTC.